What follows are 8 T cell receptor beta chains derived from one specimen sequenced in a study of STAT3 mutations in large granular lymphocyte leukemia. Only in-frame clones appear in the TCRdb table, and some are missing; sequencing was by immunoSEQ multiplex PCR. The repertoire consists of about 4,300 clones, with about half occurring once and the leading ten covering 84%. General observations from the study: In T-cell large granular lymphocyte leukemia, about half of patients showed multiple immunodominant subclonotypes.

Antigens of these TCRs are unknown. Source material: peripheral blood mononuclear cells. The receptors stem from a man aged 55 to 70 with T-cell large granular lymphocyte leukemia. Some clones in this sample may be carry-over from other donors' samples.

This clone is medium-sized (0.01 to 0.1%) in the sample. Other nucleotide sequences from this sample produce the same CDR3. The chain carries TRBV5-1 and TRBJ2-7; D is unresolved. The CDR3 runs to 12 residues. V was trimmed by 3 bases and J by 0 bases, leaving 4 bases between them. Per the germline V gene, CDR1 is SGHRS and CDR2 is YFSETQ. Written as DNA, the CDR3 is TGCGCCAGCAGCTCGAGCTCCTACGAGCAGTACTTC. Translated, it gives CASSSSSYEQYF.

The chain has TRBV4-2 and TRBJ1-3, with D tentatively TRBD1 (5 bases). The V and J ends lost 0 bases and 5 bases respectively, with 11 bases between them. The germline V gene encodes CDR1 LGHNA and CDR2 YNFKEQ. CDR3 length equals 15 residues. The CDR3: CASSQDGRARNTIYF. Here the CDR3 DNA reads TGTGCCAGCAGCCAAGACGGCAGGGCTAGAAACACCATATATTTT.

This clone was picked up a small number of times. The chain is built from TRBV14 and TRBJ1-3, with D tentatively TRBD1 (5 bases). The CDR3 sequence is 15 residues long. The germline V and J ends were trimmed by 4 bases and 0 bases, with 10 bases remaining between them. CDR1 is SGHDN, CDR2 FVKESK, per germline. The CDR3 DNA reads TGTGCCAGCAGCCGGGGCCAGATCTCTGGAAACACCATATATTTT. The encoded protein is CASSRGQISGNTIYF.

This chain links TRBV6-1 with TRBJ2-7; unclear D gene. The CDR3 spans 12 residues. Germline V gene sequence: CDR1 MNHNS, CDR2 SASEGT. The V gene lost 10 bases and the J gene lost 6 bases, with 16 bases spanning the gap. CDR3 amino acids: CAIAGLSREQYV. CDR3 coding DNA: TGTGCCATCGCAGGCCTGAGTCGCGAGCAGTACGTC.

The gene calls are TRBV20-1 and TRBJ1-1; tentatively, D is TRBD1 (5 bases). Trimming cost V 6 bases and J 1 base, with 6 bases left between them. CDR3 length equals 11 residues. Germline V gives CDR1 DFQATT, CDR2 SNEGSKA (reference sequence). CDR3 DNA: TGCAGTGCGGGACGGAACACTGAAGCTTTCTTT. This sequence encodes CSAGRNTEAFF.

The CDR3 is CAWSEREGYTF. Written as DNA, the CDR3 is TGTGCCTGGTCGGAAAGGGAGGGCTACACCTTC. The chain links TRBV30 to TRBJ1-2; no clear D gene. V was cut by 5 bases and J by 8 bases, with 12 bases left in between. CDR1 is GTSNPN and CDR2 is SVGIG in the germline V gene (reference sequence). The CDR3 totals 11 residues.

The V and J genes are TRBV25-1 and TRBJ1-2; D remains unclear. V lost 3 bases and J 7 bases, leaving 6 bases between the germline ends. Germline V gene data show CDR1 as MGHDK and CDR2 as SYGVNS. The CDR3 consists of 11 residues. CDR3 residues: CASSELSGYTF. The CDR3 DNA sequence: TGTGCCAGCAGTGAGTTGAGTGGCTACACCTTC.

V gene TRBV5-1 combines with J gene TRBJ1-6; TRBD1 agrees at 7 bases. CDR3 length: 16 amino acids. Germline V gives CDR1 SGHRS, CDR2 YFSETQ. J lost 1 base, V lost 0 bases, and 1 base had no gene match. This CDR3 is CASSLGQGSYNSPLHF. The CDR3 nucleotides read TGCGCCAGCAGCTTGGGACAGGGTTCCTATAATTCACCCCTCCACTTT.